This T cell receptor beta chain was recorded in a study of blood T cell repertoires in COVID-19. Germline CDR1 and CDR2: ENHRY and SYGVKD. The CDR3 extends over 15 amino acids. The V and J ends lost 5 bases and 0 bases, in that order; junction bases with no gene match: 1. The repertoire was sequenced with immunoSEQ multiplex PCR; TCRdb's copy has only in-frame clones and lacks some. The sample holds over 450,000 clones, less than 90% seen once. This clone has only a few counts. The receptor comes from a woman in her forties or fifties with COVID-19, enrolled during active disease. Sequencing input: peripheral blood. V gene TRBV10-3 combines with J gene TRBJ1-6, with 7 bases matching TRBD1. As DNA, the CDR3 is TGTGCCATCAGTACAGGGGCCTCCTATAATTCACCCCTCCACTTT. Its protein is CAISTGASYNSPLHF.